The rows below give T cell receptor beta chains drawn from one sample of a study of naive and memory T cell subsets. TCRdb reprocessed the UMI-ligation and nested PCR reads with MiXCR, giving one entry per CDR3 protein. The sample shows 6,500 to 9,500 distinct CDR3 sequences, roughly 29% of them seen only once. Sequenced material: CD8+ TEMRA cells from blood. The source of these receptors is a human donor in good health. The CDR3 runs from the conserved cysteine through the conserved F or W. Fields, in order: D gene, J gene, V gene, clone size, CDR3 DNA, CDR3 protein. D genes are given only for firm matches. Where a row states a size, it is once, few, many or the class of an expanded clone; other rows omit it.

>NA|TRBJ2-7|TRBV6-2/TRBV6-3|NA
TGTGCCAGCAGCCCAGTCCAAGGGGCCTACGAGCAGTACTTC
CASSPVQGAYEQYF
>TRBD1|TRBJ1-2|TRBV10-1|NA
TGCGCCAGCAGTGAGTCCCGACAGGGTGTCGTCTTTGGCTACACCTTC
CASSESRQGVVFGYTF
>TRBD2|TRBJ2-1|TRBV11-2|NA
TGTGCCAGCAGCTACACCCCTACTAGCGGGCAGGATGAGCAGTTCTTC
CASSYTPTSGQDEQFF
>NA|TRBJ2-1|TRBV4-3|many
TGCGCCAGCAGCCGTTGGGGGGATGAGCAGTTCTTC
CASSRWGDEQFF
>TRBD2|TRBJ2-7|TRBV2|NA
TGTGCCAGCAGTCGCGGGACTATAAGCTACGGGCAGTACTTC
CASSRGTISYGQYF
>NA|TRBJ2-5|TRBV6-2/TRBV6-3|few
TGTGCCAGCAGTCCGGGCAAGCGGGTTCAAGAGACCCAGTACTTC
CASSPGKRVQETQYF
>NA|TRBJ2-1|TRBV12-5|many
TGTGCTAGTGGAAGACAGGAGGTTAACAATGAGCAGTTCTTC
CASGRQEVNNEQFF
>NA|TRBJ2-3|TRBV6-1|NA
TGTGCCAGCAGTGAAGATATAGGCAGCACAGATACGCAGTATTTT
CASSEDIGSTDTQYF
>NA|TRBJ2-1|TRBV29-1|NA
TGCAGCGTCACGGAATACAATGAGCAGTTCTTC
CSVTEYNEQFF
>TRBD1|TRBJ2-4|TRBV18|NA
TGTGCCAGCTCACCCACCCCCACGACAGGGTTAGTTCTTCAGTACTTC
CASSPTPTTGLVLQYF
>TRBD1|TRBJ2-7|TRBV7-2|few
TGTGCCAGCAGCTTCCTGGACAGGGGGCCCTACGAGCAGTACTTC
CASSFLDRGPYEQYF
>NA|TRBJ2-1|TRBV2|NA
TGTGCCAGCGACAGCTCCTACAATGAGCAGTTCTTC
CASDSSYNEQFF
>NA|TRBJ1-2|TRBV6-5|NA
TGTGCCAGCAGTACCCTCCCCATAAAAGACAACTATGGCTACACCTTC
CASSTLPIKDNYGYTF
>NA|TRBJ2-1|TRBV12-3/TRBV12-4|NA
TGTGCCAGCAGTTTTGGGGGAGCTCGGAATGAGCAGTTCTTC
CASSFGGARNEQFF
>NA|TRBJ2-7|TRBV28|NA
TGTGCCAGCAGCCCAATAATCTACGAGCAGTACTTC
CASSPIIYEQYF
>TRBD1|TRBJ2-3|TRBV29-1|NA
TGCAGCGTCGTCTTCACCTCCCGGGGACAGGGGTGGGATACGCAGTATTTT
CSVVFTSRGQGWDTQYF
>TRBD1|TRBJ2-7|TRBV27|NA
TGTGCCAGCAGCGAGACAGGGAGTCGGCACGAGCAGTACTTC
CASSETGSRHEQYF
>NA|TRBJ1-1|TRBV4-3|few
TGCGCCAGCAGCCAAGAGTTAGAAAGGGAGGCTTTCTTT
CASSQELEREAFF
>TRBD1|TRBJ1-2|TRBV3-1|few
TGTGCCAGCAGACCCGGACAGGGCTATGGCTACACCTTC
CASRPGQGYGYTF
>TRBD2|TRBJ2-3|TRBV7-3|few
TGTGCCAGCAGCTCAACCGCGGGGGATTCAGGGGATACGCAGTATTTT
CASSSTAGDSGDTQYF
>TRBD2|TRBJ2-3|TRBV4-3|few
TGCGCCAGCAGCCAGGGACTAGCGGGGGGCACAGATACGCAGTATTTT
CASSQGLAGGTDTQYF
>NA|TRBJ2-7|TRBV25-1|few
TGTGCCAGCAGGGATGGAGGGCGGGAGCAGTACTTC
CASRDGGREQYF
>TRBD1|TRBJ2-6|TRBV6-2/TRBV6-3|NA
TGTGCCAGCAGTAAGACTCCGGGACAGGGACTCCCTGGGGCCAACGTCCTGACTTTC
CASSKTPGQGLPGANVLTF
>NA|TRBJ1-1|TRBV4-1|large
TGCGCCAGCAGCCAAGAGGAGGGGCGGGACACTGAAGCTTTCTTT
CASSQEEGRDTEAFF
>NA|TRBJ2-7|TRBV7-9|NA
TGTGCCAGCAGCCACCTGGGCTACGAGCAGTACTTC
CASSHLGYEQYF
>NA|TRBJ2-7|TRBV20-1|NA
TGCAGTGCTAGAGAGCGAAGTTCCTACGAGCAGTACTTC
CSARERSSYEQYF
>NA|TRBJ2-3|TRBV29-1|NA
TGCAGCGTTGAAGAAGGGCCTTCTAGGGGAGATACGCAGTATTTT
CSVEEGPSRGDTQYF
>NA|TRBJ2-3|TRBV7-2|few
TGTGCCAGCAGCTTGACACCGGGACTCGCGGCTATCTTTGGCACAGATACGCAGTATTTT
CASSLTPGLAAIFGTDTQYF
>NA|TRBJ1-1|TRBV7-8|NA
TGTGCCAGCAGCTTAGAGCCGGAGATGAACACTGAAGCTTTCTTT
CASSLEPEMNTEAFF
>NA|TRBJ2-1|TRBV11-3|many
TGTGCCAGCAACGTAGAGGACGGAATGTACAATGAGCAGTTCTTC
CASNVEDGMYNEQFF
>NA|TRBJ2-5|TRBV29-1|NA
TGCAGCGGGCAGATAGCGTCTCAAGAGACCCAGTACTTC
CSGQIASQETQYF
>NA|TRBJ2-1|TRBV4-3|NA
TGCGCCAGCAGCCGGGAGCCCGAGGCTGAGCAGTTCTTC
CASSREPEAEQFF
>NA|TRBJ2-5|TRBV20-1|NA
TGCAGTGCGAAACATTCGGTCCGGAAGGTCCCCTTCTTAGAGACCCAGTACTTC
CSAKHSVRKVPFLETQYF
>NA|TRBJ2-4|TRBV4-3|few
TGCGCCAGCAGCCAAGATTGGATCGAGACCAAAAACATTCAGTACTTC
CASSQDWIETKNIQYF
>TRBD1|TRBJ2-1|TRBV3-1|few
TGTGCCAGCAGCCTTCCCGGGACAGGGTTCAATGAGCAGTTCTTC
CASSLPGTGFNEQFF
>NA|TRBJ2-3|TRBV20-1|NA
TGCAGTGCTAGAGATCTTCGCGTAGACGTGCGCGCTGATACGCAGTATTTT
CSARDLRVDVRADTQYF
>NA|TRBJ1-1|TRBV7-3|NA
TGTGCCAGCAGCCCGGCAGGGTGGGGAGACACTGAAGCTTTCTTT
CASSPAGWGDTEAFF
>NA|TRBJ2-5|TRBV4-3|NA
TGCGCCAGCAGCCCGGGACTGGGGGCGGGAGAGACCCAGTACTTC
CASSPGLGAGETQYF